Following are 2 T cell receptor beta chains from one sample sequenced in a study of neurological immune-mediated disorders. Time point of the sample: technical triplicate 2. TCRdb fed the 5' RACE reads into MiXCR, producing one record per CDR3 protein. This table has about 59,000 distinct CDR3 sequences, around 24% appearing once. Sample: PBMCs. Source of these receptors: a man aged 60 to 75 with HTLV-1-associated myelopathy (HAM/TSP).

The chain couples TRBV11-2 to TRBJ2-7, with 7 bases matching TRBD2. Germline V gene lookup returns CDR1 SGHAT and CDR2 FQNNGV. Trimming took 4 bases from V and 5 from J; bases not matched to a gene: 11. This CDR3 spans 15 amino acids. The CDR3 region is CASSSYSGVFHEQYF. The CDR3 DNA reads TGTGCCAGCAGCTCATACAGCGGGGTCTTTCACGAGCAGTACTTC.

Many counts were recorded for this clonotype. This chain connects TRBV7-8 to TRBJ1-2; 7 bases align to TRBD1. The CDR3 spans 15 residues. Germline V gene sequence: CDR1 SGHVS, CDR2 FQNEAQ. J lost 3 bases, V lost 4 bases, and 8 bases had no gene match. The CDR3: CASSSRLGTDYGYTF. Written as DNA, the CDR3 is TGTGCCAGCAGCTCCCGGCTAGGGACAGACTATGGCTACACCTTC. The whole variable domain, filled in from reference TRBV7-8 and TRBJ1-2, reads GAGVSQSPRYKVAKRGQDVALRCDPISGHVSLFWYQQALGQGPEFLTYFQNEAQLDKSGLPSDRFFAERPEGSVSTLKIQRTQQEDSAVYLCASSSRLGTDYGYTFGSGTRLTVV.